These T cell receptor beta chains were read from a single sample in a study of T cell repertoires in cytomegalovirus infection. TCRdb fed the reads into MiXCR, producing one record per CDR3 protein. The sample has roughly 500,000 distinct CDR3 sequences; approximately 42% are singletons. Their antigens are not known. The sample consisted of cultured PBMCs, taken from culture after CMV antigen stimulation. Every receptor here comes from a human donor in good health (CMV status not recorded). Some clones in this sample may be carry-over from other donors' samples. The CDR3 runs from the conserved cysteine through the conserved F or W. Fields, in order: V gene, J gene, clone size, D gene, CDR3 DNA, CDR3 protein. D genes are given only for firm matches. Size is omitted from some rows. Given values are once, few, many or a class for expanded clones.

>TRBV28|TRBJ2-5|-|TRBD2
TGTGCCAGCAGTCTCCGGACTAGTAGAGAGACCCAGTACTTC
CASSLRTSRETQYF
>TRBV28|TRBJ2-7|once|-
TGTGCCAGCAGACAACCGACCTATTGGACCCCGGACAGCTCCCCGAAGGCCTACGAGCAGTACTTC
CASRQPTYWTPDSSPKAYEQYF
>TRBV6-1|TRBJ1-1|few|-
TGTGCCAGCAGTGAACGGCGTGAACTCCCGCTGTTCTTT
CASSERRELPLFF
>TRBV7-2|TRBJ1-4|many|TRBD1
TGTGCCAGCGCCAAGGGACAGGGTTATGAAAAACTGTTTTTT
CASAKGQGYEKLFF
>TRBV7-2|TRBJ2-2|few|-
TGTGCCAGCAGCTGGTTGGGAGCTACCGGGGAGCTGTTTTTT
CASSWLGATGELFF
>TRBV7-8|TRBJ2-3|few|TRBD2
TGTGCCAGCAGCCCTATTGTATTTAGCGGGGGCACAGATACGCAGTATTTT
CASSPIVFSGGTDTQYF
>TRBV7-2|TRBJ2-2|few|-
TGTGCCAGCAGCGCTCGAGACACCGGGGAGCTGTTTTTT
CASSARDTGELFF
>TRBV6-2/TRBV6-3|TRBJ2-1|once|TRBD2
TGTGCCAGCAGTCTTCGGGTAGCGGGAAACTACAATGAGCAGTTCTTC
CASSLRVAGNYNEQFF
>TRBV28|TRBJ2-4|few|-
TGTGCCAGCGATAGTCCTTCCACCATTCAGTACTTC
CASDSPSTIQYF
>TRBV6-5|TRBJ2-3|-|-
TGTGCCAGCAGTTACAGGGGTACCATTGATACGCAGTATTTT
CASSYRGTIDTQYF
>TRBV12-5|TRBJ2-7|few|-
TGTGCTAGTGGACCCGGGACCTTCGTACCCTACGAGCAGTACTTC
CASGPGTFVPYEQYF
>TRBV18|TRBJ2-7|many|-
TGTGCCAGCTCAGAGACGTCGGGCCACGAGCAGTACTTC
CASSETSGHEQYF
>TRBV7-2|TRBJ1-5|-|TRBD1
TGTGCCAGCAGTCAAACAGGGGCGCAATATTTGGGCAATCAGCCCCAGCATTTT
CASSQTGAQYLGNQPQHF
>TRBV6-2/TRBV6-3|TRBJ2-7|-|-
TGTGCCAGCACTAACCCCTTGCGGTGGTACGAGCAGTACTTC
CASTNPLRWYEQYF
>TRBV7-2|TRBJ1-5|-|-
TGTGCCAGCAGCTTACGGCCTCAGAGTCGCCAGCCCCAGCATTTT
CASSLRPQSRQPQHF
>TRBV12-3/TRBV12-4|TRBJ1-2|-|TRBD1
TGTGCCAGCACAATCGGGACAGGGCATTTCTATGGCTACACCTTC
CASTIGTGHFYGYTF
>TRBV19|TRBJ1-3|-|TRBD1
TGTGCCAGTAGTACGGGGACAGGGGCTTTCTCTGGAAACACCATATATTTT
CASSTGTGAFSGNTIYF
>TRBV4-2|TRBJ2-7|-|-
TGTGCCAGCAGCCAAGTTCTTTCCGGACGTACCAGCCCCTACGAGCAGTACTTC
CASSQVLSGRTSPYEQYF
>TRBV7-9|TRBJ2-5|few|-
TGTGCCAGCAGACCGGACTTTCCGAAGACCCAGTACTTC
CASRPDFPKTQYF
>TRBV28|TRBJ1-5|-|TRBD1
TGTGCCAGTCTACTCCGGGGACAGACTAATCAGCCCCAGCATTTT
CASLLRGQTNQPQHF
>TRBV7-8|TRBJ2-7|-|-
TGTGCCAGCAGCTCCGGGGACTCCGCCTACGAGCAGTACTTC
CASSSGDSAYEQYF
>TRBV7-9|TRBJ2-1|-|-
TGTGCCAGCAGCTTATCCCTGCGGTCGCCGTTGAGGGGCCTCTACAATGAGCAGTTCTTC
CASSLSLRSPLRGLYNEQFF
>TRBV11-2|TRBJ2-1|few|TRBD2
TGTGCCAGCAGCTCACAGGGACTAGCGGGGAAATACAATGAGCAGTTCTTC
CASSSQGLAGKYNEQFF
>TRBV19|TRBJ2-7|few|-
TGTGCCACTTCAGGGTCCTACGAGCAGTACTTC
CATSGSYEQYF
>TRBV7-9|TRBJ2-4|-|TRBD2
TGTGCCAGCAGCTTCCCCGGGCTAGCGGGAGGCGCCCACGAAAACATTCAGTACTTC
CASSFPGLAGGAHENIQYF
>TRBV6-6|TRBJ2-3|few|-
TGTGCCAGCAGGGTGTCCGCCCCCTCCACAGATACGCAGTATTTT
CASRVSAPSTDTQYF
>TRBV6-8|TRBJ2-7|-|-
TGTGCCAGCAGTTACTCTGGACAGATGACCTACGAGCAGTACTTC
CASSYSGQMTYEQYF
>TRBV12-3/TRBV12-4|TRBJ2-7|few|-
TGTGCCAGCAGCCGACCAACAGACAACTACGAGCAGTACTTC
CASSRPTDNYEQYF
>TRBV7-2|TRBJ2-1|few|-
TGTGCCAGCAGCCTGACCCTTAAAGAGCAGTTCTTC
CASSLTLKEQFF
>TRBV25-1|TRBJ1-1|-|-
TGTGCCAGCAGTCCCCGCGGGGTCGTGAACACTGAAGCTTTCTTT
CASSPRGVVNTEAFF
>TRBV7-9|TRBJ1-5|-|-
TGTGCCAGCAGGTTGGGCGGTGGAGATCAGCCCCAGCATTTT
CASRLGGGDQPQHF
>TRBV12-3/TRBV12-4|TRBJ2-1|few|TRBD1
TGTGCCAGCAGGTTCCAACAGGGGAAGCAGTTCTTC
CASRFQQGKQFF
>TRBV7-4|TRBJ1-5|many|TRBD1
TGTGCCAGCAGCCTGCGGGGATCACAGGGGGCAAGGCAGCCCCAGCATTTT
CASSLRGSQGARQPQHF
>TRBV7-2|TRBJ2-7|-|-
TGTGCCAGCAGCCTGCTCCCATTCGGCTACGAGCAGTACTTC
CASSLLPFGYEQYF
>TRBV12-3/TRBV12-4|TRBJ2-2|few|-
TGTGCCAGCAGTTTACCGGACAGACCCACCGGGGAGCTGTTTTTT
CASSLPDRPTGELFF
>TRBV2|TRBJ2-7|few|TRBD1
TGTGCCAGCAGTGAGTCGGGACAGGTGATCTACGAGCAGTACTTC
CASSESGQVIYEQYF
>TRBV7-9|TRBJ1-4|-|-
TGTGCCAGCAGCTCCCAAGGGGCGGGGGAAAAACTGTTTTTT
CASSSQGAGEKLFF
>TRBV12-3/TRBV12-4|TRBJ2-1|few|TRBD1
TGTGCCAGCAGTTTTCAGGGACAGTCTCATGAGCAGTTCTTC
CASSFQGQSHEQFF
>TRBV4-1|TRBJ1-6|few|-
TGCGCCAGCGCCCCCTCCGTCAGATCACCCCTCCACTTT
CASAPSVRSPLHF
>TRBV4-1|TRBJ2-3|-|-
TGCGCCAGCAGCCAAGATTCGTCCGGCACAGATACGCAGTATTTT
CASSQDSSGTDTQYF
>TRBV7-2|TRBJ2-7|many|-
TGTGCCAGCAGCCCTAGCACGGGTCAAGGCTACGAGCAGTACTTC
CASSPSTGQGYEQYF
>TRBV10-3|TRBJ1-2|few|-
TGTGCCACCCAGGAGGTCCGGGCAGTCTATGGCTACACCTTC
CATQEVRAVYGYTF
>TRBV7-2|TRBJ1-2|-|-
TGTGCCAGCAGTTCAGAGAACTATGGCTACACCTTC
CASSSENYGYTF
>TRBV6-6|TRBJ1-5|-|-
TGTGCCAGCGGTATCTGGGGTCAGCCCCAGCATTTT
CASGIWGQPQHF
>TRBV7-4|TRBJ1-2|-|TRBD1
TGTGCCAGCAGCTCTTGGGACAGCGGAATCGGAGGTCCGCTCGGAGGCTACACCTTC
CASSSWDSGIGGPLGGYTF
>TRBV12-3/TRBV12-4|TRBJ2-4|-|-
TGTGCCAGCAGTTTGGACCCTCAGGGGCACATTCAGTACTTC
CASSLDPQGHIQYF
>TRBV27|TRBJ1-6|-|-
TGTGCCAGCACTAGGCTGAGCTCCTATAATTCACCCCTCCACTTT
CASTRLSSYNSPLHF
>TRBV7-2|TRBJ2-2|few|-
TGTGCCAGCATCCTTACGGGGGCTCACGGGGAGCTGTTTTTT
CASILTGAHGELFF
>TRBV5-4|TRBJ2-1|-|-
TGTGCCAGCAGCCGGGCCTCCGGCGATGAGCAGTTCTTC
CASSRASGDEQFF
>TRBV7-6|TRBJ2-1|-|-
TGTGCCAGCGCACTAGGCAGGGGCCACAATGAGCAGTTCTTC
CASALGRGHNEQFF
>TRBV4-3|TRBJ2-3|-|TRBD2
TGCGCCAGCAGCCAAGCCGCGGGAGGCTTCACAGATACGCAGTATTTT
CASSQAAGGFTDTQYF
>TRBV7-2|TRBJ2-7|-|TRBD2
TGTGCCAGCAGCTTACGCGGGAGGGCCGGGGACGAGCAGTACTTC
CASSLRGRAGDEQYF
>TRBV6-2/TRBV6-3|TRBJ1-1|-|TRBD1
TGTGCCAGCAGTTACCCGGACAGGAAAAAGACTGAAGCTTTCTTT
CASSYPDRKKTEAFF